The TCR beta chain described here comes from a study of tumor-infiltrating lymphocytes in primary liver carcinoma. Study summary: Subjects consisted of male and female patients aged 30 to 69 years.

This clonotype was detected ten times or more. Total RNA and DNA came together from approximately 20-30 mg of bulk tissue without cell sorting. The CDR3 runs to 14 residues. V dropped 4 bases and J dropped 5; count of bases not matched to a gene: 3. Germline V gene lookup returns CDR1 MGHRA and CDR2 YSYEKL. A primer matching the constant region was used to make TCR beta cDNA from about 500 ng of total RNA. Libraries of TCR beta came from three nested multiplex PCR rounds with slightly modified ARM-PCR. Researchers ran the first two PCR rounds for 9 to 10 cycles each with TRBV1-TRBV30 forward primers and a C-beta reverse primer. One entry per CDR3 protein results from TCRdb running MiXCR on the multiplex PCR reads. This sample has about 92,000 distinct CDR3 sequences, with 55% to 75% found just once.

Sequenced: tumor-adjacent normal liver tissue. This sequence joins TRBV4-1 and TRBJ1-4; 8 bases are a match to TRBD1. The TCR was taken from a man between 40 and 49 years old with primary liver carcinoma and hepatitis B virus infection. CDR3 in DNA: TGCGCCAGCAGCCCGGACAGGGTAAATGAAAAACTGTTTTTT. It yields the protein CASSPDRVNEKLFF.